This T cell receptor beta chain was recovered during a study of early T cells in non-severe SARS-CoV-2 infection. V lost 3 bases, J lost 7 bases, and 9 bases stayed unmatched. Germline CDR1 reads LGHNA; CDR2 reads YSLEER. The CDR3 runs 15 residues. Only a few counts were recorded for this clonotype. TCRdb ran MiXCR on the 5' RACE reads and lists one entry per CDR3 protein. The repertoire holds roughly 34,000 distinct CDR3 sequences, 4% to 5% seen once, with 5.9% in the top ten. The sequence derives from an adult who was a healthcare worker with PCR-confirmed SARS-CoV-2 infection or an uninfected control (not recorded which). The specimen sequenced was whole blood. V gene TRBV4-3 combines with J gene TRBJ2-1; TRBD1 agrees at 7 bases. Here the CDR3 reads CASSQTKGAGNEQFF. CDR3 sequence (DNA): TGCGCCAGCAGCCAGACTAAGGGGGCCGGAAATGAGCAGTTCTTC.